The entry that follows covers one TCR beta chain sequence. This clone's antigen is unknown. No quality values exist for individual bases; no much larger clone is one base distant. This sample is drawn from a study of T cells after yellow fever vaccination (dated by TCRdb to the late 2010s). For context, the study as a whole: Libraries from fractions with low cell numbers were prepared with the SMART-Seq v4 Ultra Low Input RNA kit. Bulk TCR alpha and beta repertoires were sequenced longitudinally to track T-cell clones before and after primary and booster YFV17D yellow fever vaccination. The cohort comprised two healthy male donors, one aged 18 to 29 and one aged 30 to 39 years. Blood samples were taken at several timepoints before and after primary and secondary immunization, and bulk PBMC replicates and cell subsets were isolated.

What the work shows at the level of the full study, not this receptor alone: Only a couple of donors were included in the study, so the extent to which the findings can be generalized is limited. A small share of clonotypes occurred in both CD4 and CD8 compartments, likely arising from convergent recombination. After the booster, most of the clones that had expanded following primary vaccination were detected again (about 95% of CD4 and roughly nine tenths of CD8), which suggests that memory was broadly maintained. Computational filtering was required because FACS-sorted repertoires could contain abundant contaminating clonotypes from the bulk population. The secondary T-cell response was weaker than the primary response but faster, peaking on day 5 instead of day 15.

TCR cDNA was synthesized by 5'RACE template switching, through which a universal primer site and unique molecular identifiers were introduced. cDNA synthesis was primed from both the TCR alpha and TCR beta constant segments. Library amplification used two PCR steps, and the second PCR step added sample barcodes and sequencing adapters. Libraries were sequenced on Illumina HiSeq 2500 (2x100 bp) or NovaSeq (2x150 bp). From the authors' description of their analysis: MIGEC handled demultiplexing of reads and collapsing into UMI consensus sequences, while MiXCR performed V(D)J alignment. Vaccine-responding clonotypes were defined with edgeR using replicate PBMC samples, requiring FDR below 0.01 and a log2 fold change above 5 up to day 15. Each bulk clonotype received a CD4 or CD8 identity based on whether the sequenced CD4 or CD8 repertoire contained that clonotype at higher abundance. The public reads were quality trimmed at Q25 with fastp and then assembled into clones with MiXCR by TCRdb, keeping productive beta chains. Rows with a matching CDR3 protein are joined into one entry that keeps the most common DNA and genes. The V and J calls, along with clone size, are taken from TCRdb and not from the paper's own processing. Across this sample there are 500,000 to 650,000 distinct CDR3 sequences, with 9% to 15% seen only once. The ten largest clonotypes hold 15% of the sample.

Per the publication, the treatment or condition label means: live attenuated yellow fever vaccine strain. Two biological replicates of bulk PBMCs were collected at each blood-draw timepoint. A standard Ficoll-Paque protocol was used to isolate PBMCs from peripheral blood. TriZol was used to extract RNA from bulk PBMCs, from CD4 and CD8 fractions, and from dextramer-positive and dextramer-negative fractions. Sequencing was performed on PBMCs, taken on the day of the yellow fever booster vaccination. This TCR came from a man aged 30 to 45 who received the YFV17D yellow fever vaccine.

The nucleotide sequence reads TGTGCCAGCAGCTTGGAGCGGCAATACGAGCAGTACTTC. It specifies CASSLERQYEQYF. The chain uses TRBV5-4 and TRBJ2-7; TRBD2 is possibly the D segment (5 matching bases). The CDR3 has 13 amino acids, counting the end cysteine and phenylalanine. Of the read, only the CDR3 DNA is kept; its 39 bases are in frame from base 1. As encoded in the germline V gene (reference sequence), CDR1 is SGHNT while CDR2 is YYREEE. V loses 0 bases of germline sequence and J loses 4 bases, and the interval between the two ends is 8 bases.